This T cell receptor beta chain is from a study of early stage breast cancer tumors. This CDR3 contains 14 residues. The junction had 3 bases not matched to a gene; V was cut back by 6 bases and J by 6 bases. Germline assignment: CDR1 MNHNS and CDR2 SASEGT. General study results and limits: Blood repertoires resembled normal breast more than tumor.

Normal breast often needed about 85-310 mg of tissue for enough DNA. Remarks on this clone: Its matching antigen is unknown.

Assay: immunoSEQ multiplex PCR; the TCRdb copy retains only in-frame clones and omits some. The table has 12,000 to 15,000 clones, 70% to 85% seen once. The TCR was taken from a person aged 25-39 years with breast cancer. V usage is TRBV6-1 and J usage is TRBJ1-6, with 9 nucleotides matching TRBD1. Material: normal breast tissue next to the tumor. CDR3 bases: TGTGCCAGCAGCCGGGACAGGGCTAATTCACCCCTCCACTTT. Its protein product is CASSRDRANSPLHF.